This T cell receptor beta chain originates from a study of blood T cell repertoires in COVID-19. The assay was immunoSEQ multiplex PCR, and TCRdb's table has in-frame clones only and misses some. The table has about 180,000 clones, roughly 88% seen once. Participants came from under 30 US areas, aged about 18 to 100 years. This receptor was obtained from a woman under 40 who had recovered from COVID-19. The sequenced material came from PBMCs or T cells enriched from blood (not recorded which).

The CDR3 sequence is CASSDPAYEQYF. CDR3 sequence (DNA): TGTGCCAGCAGTGACCCAGCCTACGAGCAGTACTTC. This chain uses TRBV25-1 with TRBJ2-7, with D hard to call. Trimming stripped 3 bases from V and 2 bases from J, with 5 bases between. This CDR3 has 12 residues. Germline V gives CDR1 MGHDK, CDR2 SYGVNS.